This T cell receptor beta chain emerged from a study of long-term antiretroviral therapy in people with HIV. Germline lookup yields CDR1 MNHNS and CDR2 SASEGT. V was pared by 3 bases and J by 7 bases, with 17 bases between. The CDR3 is made up of 15 amino acids. Survey level was the resolution at which the v3.0 immunoSEQ assay ran. The data were produced by immunoSEQ multiplex PCR, yet TCRdb's version contains in-frame clones alone and is incomplete. The sample shows approximately 27,000 clones, over 75% of them seen only once. This TCR was sampled from a woman aged 40 to 50 with HIV. The sequences come from unsorted PBMCs, collected more than 5 years after starting antiretroviral therapy. The chain employs TRBV6-1 and TRBJ2-3; D is perhaps TRBD2 (6 bases). The CDR3 spells CASSDGAAGKNTQYF. CDR3 sequence (DNA): TGTGCCAGCAGTGATGGGGCAGCGGGCAAAAATACGCAGTATTTT.